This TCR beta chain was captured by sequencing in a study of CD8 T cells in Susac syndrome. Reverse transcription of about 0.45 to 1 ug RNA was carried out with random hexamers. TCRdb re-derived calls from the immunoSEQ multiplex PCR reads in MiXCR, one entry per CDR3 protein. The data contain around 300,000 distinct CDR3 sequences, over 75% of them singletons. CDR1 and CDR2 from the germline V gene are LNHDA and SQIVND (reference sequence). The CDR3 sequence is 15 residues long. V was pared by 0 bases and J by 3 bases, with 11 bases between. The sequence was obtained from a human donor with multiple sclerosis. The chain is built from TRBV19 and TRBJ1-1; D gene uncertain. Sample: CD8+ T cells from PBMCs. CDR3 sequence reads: CASSIDGRWDTEAFF. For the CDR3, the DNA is TGTGCCAGTAGTATAGATGGGCGGTGGGACACTGAAGCTTTCTTT.